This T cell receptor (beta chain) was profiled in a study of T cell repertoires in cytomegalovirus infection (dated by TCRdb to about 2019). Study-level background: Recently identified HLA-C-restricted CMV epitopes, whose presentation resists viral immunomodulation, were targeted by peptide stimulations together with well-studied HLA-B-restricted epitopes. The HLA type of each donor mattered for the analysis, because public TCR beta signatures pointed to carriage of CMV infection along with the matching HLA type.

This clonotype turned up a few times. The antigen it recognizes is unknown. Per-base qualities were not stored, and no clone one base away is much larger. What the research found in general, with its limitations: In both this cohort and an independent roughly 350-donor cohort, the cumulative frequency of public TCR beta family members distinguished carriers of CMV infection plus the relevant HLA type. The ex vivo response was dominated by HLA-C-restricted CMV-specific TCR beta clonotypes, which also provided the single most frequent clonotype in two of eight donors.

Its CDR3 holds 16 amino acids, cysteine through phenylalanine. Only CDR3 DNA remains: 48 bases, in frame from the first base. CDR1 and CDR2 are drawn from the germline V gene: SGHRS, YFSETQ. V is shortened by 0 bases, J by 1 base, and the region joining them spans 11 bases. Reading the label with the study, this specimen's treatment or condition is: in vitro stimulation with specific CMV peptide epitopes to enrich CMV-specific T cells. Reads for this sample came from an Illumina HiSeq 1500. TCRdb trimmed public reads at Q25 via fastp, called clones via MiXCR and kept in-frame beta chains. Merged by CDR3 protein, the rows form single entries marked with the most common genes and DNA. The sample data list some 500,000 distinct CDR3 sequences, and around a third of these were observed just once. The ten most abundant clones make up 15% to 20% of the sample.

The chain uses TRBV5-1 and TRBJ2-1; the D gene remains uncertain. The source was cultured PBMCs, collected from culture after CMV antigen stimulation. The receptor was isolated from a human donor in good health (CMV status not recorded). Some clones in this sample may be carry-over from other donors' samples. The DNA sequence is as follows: TGCGCCAGCAGCTTGGCCGGCGCCAGGTCCTACAATGAGCAGTTCTTC. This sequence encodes CASSLAGARSYNEQFF.